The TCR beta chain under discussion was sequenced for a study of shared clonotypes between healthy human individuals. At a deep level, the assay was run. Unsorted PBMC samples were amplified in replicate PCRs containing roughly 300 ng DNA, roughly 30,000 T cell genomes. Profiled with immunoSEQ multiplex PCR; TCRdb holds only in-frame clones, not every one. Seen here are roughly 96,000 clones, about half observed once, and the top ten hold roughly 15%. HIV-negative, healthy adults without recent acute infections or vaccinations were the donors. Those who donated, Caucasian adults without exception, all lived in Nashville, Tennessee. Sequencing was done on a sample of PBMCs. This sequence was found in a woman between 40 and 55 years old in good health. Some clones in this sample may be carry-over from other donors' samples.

The CDR3 nucleotides are TGCGCCAGCAGCCTGGGACAGGGCGATCAGCCCCAGCATTTT. Residues: CASSLGQGDQPQHF. V gene TRBV5-1 combines with J gene TRBJ1-5; TRBD1 agrees at 9 bases. The CDR3 loop spans 14 amino acids. The junction had 4 bases not matched to a gene; V was cut back by 4 bases and J by 5 bases. Germline-derived CDR1 and CDR2 are SGHRS and YFSETQ.